This TCR beta chain was recorded in a study of Ad26.COV2.S vaccination and SARS-CoV-2 variants (dated by TCRdb to about 2021). The study in broad terms: The specificity and breadth of SARS-CoV-2-reactive T cell receptors after Ad26.COV2.S vaccination were assessed by TCRbeta repertoire sequencing. A total of 32 samples were included in the TCR-sequenced set, comprising around 19 Ad26.COV2.S vaccine recipients, 5 placebo recipients and 8 SARS-CoV-2 convalescent individuals. The full study reports these points: Comparable non-spike TCR breadth was observed between vaccine and placebo recipients, consistent with only spike being contained in the vaccine. Compared with placebo recipients, Ad26.COV2.S recipients showed higher spike-specific TCR breadth (P = 0.0014). Substantial breadth of spike-specific CD8+ and CD4+ T cell responses was reported after vaccination. The authors noted that the TCR breadth and depth analyses may have underestimated total T cell responses.

Points on this clone: What antigen it recognizes has not been identified. Per-nucleotide qualities are absent, and no much larger clonotype sits a single base away.

For CDR1 and CDR2, the germline V gene lists KGHSH and LQKENI. Compared with germline, V lacks 3 bases and J lacks 4 bases; bases without a gene match: 5. Counted from cysteine to phenylalanine, this CDR3 has 14 amino acids. Left in the record is the CDR3 DNA by itself, 42 bases read in frame from the first base. The meaning of the sample's time point label: individuals recovered from natural SARS-CoV-2 infection. The immunoSEQ Assay was the method used to sequence TCRbeta CDR3 regions. After extraction, genomic DNA underwent amplification by bias-controlled multiplex PCR, followed by high-throughput sequencing. In the paper's pipeline: Collapsing and filtering of sequences were performed to quantify the absolute abundance of each unique TCRbeta CDR3 region. T cell fraction was estimated by normalizing TCRbeta template counts to usable DNA, with usable DNA measured through amplification of reference genes found in all nucleated cells. Repertoire TCRs were annotated as SARS-CoV-2-specific by exact matching of V gene, CDR3 amino acid sequence and J gene to a known reactive TCR set. The reference SARS-CoV-2 TCR set was obtained from MIRA and was filtered for enrichment in COVID-19-positive ImmuneCODE repertoires, whereby public or cross-reactive TCRs were removed. Using the MIRA antigens, annotated TCRs were further analysed by specific ORF or by position within an ORF. Depth was the summed frequency of annotated unique rearrangements, while breadth was defined as annotated unique rearrangements over total unique productive rearrangements. Two-sided Wilcoxon rank-sum tests were used to compare TCR breadth between groups. The table was pulled from immuneACCESS by TCRdb, which kept in-frame rearrangements only. Such tables lose some clones; where checked, under half of the loss comes from unresolved V genes, and the rest has no known cause. V, J and clone size are taken as reported in that table, and D and trimming were inferred from the DNA itself. This sample is represented by 180,000 or so clones; 70% to 90% of them were singletons. The ten largest clonotypes hold roughly 6% of the sample.

This sequence uses TRBV18 and TRBJ1-2; 7 central bases correspond to TRBD1. Sequencing used peripheral blood, obtained after recovery from COVID-19. This TCR derives from a human donor who had recovered from COVID-19. CDR3 loop: CASSPGTVGYGYTF. At the DNA level, the sequence is TGTGCCAGCTCACCCGGGACAGTGGGCTATGGCTACACCTTC.